The 8 T cell receptor beta chains in this list originate from one sample, sequenced in a study of T cell clones after liver transplantation. TCRdb's table, derived via immunoSEQ multiplex PCR, lists solely in-frame clones and lacks some. The sample shows under 150,000 clones, approximately 90% of them seen only once. Sample: CD4+ T cells from blood, taken 12 months after liver transplant. Receptor source: a human patient who received a liver transplant. T cells may partly derive from the graft donor.

The V and J genes are TRBV19 and TRBJ2-7; D remains unclear. The germline V and J ends were trimmed by 4 bases and 0 bases, with 10 bases remaining between them. The CDR3 contains 14 residues. CDR1 and CDR2 (germline): LNHDA, SQIVND (reference sequence). CDR3 bases: TGTGCCAGTAGTAAGAGGTCGGACTCCTACGAGCAGTACTTC. Encoded protein: CASSKRSDSYEQYF. Full variable domain (rest looked up from reference TRBV19 and TRBJ2-7): DGGITQSPKYLFRKEGQNVTLSCEQNLNHDAMYWYRQDPGQGLRLIYYSQIVNDFQKGDIAEGYSVSREKKESFPLTVTSAQKNPTAFYLCASSKRSDSYEQYFGPGTRLTVT.

V gene TRBV11-2 combines with J gene TRBJ1-5; 8 nucleotides match TRBD1. The junction had 6 bases not matched to a gene; V was cut back by 4 bases and J by 7 bases. Looked up from germline, CDR1 is SGHAT and CDR2 is FQNNGV. The CDR3 runs 14 residues. The CDR3 loop is CASSSDRVDQPQHF. In nucleotides, the CDR3 is TGTGCCAGCAGCTCGGACAGGGTAGACCAGCCCCAGCATTTT.

The rearrangement uses TRBV6-1 and TRBJ1-2; D possibly corresponds to TRBD1 (5 bases). The CDR3 covers 11 residues. V dropped 8 bases and J dropped 5 bases, with 9 bases sitting between them. CDR1 is MNHNS, CDR2 SASEGT, per germline. The CDR3: CASGGWYGYTF. CDR3 in DNA: TGTGCCAGCGGGGGTTGGTATGGCTACACCTTC.

The chain couples TRBV5-8 to TRBJ1-1, with D unclear. The V gene's germline CDR1 is SGHTS and CDR2 YDEGEE. This CDR3 has 14 amino acids. Trimming took off 4 bases at V and 1 base at J, with 11 bases between the two ends. The CDR3 DNA follows: TGTGCCAGCAGCCCGCTTACCCGGAACACTGAAGCTTTCTTT. Protein: CASSPLTRNTEAFF.

By sample share, this clone is medium-sized. The rearrangement uses TRBV2 and TRBJ1-1; TRBD1 matches 7 bases. This CDR3 comprises 13 residues. The junction had 7 bases not matched to a gene; V was cut back by 8 bases and J by 4 bases. Germline CDR1 SNHLY, CDR2 FYNNEI. CDR3 bases: TGTGCCAGCCAGGGGACAGCGGGCACTGAAGCTTTCTTT. Its translation: CASQGTAGTEAFF.

This clone was found once. Other nucleotide sequences in the sample specify the same CDR3. This sequence joins TRBV30 and TRBJ1-5, with D unclear. The length of the CDR3 is 13 residues. Germline V gene data show CDR1 as GTSNPN and CDR2 as SVGIG (reference sequence). Trimming took off 0 bases at V and 1 base at J, with 4 bases between the two ends. The CDR3 sequence: CAWSVSSNQPQHF. Written as DNA, the CDR3 is TGTGCCTGGAGTGTGTCGAGCAATCAGCCCCAGCATTTT.

The chain has TRBV7-9 and TRBJ1-2; D remains ambiguous. The CDR3 has 16 amino acids. Between the trimmed V and J ends, which lost 0 bases and 8 bases, there was a span of 19 bases. Looked up from germline, CDR1 is SEHNR and CDR2 is FQNEAQ (reference sequence). CDR3 amino acids: CASSLAMGTAARGYTF. In nucleotides, the CDR3 is TGTGCCAGCAGCTTAGCAATGGGAACAGCGGCTCGGGGCTACACCTTC.

The chain carries TRBV11-2 and TRBJ2-2; D is possibly TRBD1 or TRBD2 (5 bases each). The V gene's germline CDR1 is SGHAT and CDR2 FQNNGV. V lost 5 bases and J lost 7, with 23 bases in between. The CDR3 loop spans 17 amino acids. The CDR3 loop is CASSPPRVAIGGGELFF. CDR3 in DNA: TGTGCCAGCAGCCCCCCCAGGGTAGCGATTGGGGGCGGGGAGCTGTTTTTT.